One sample yielded the 23 T cell receptor beta chains listed below, sequenced in a study of blood T cell repertoires in COVID-19. The assay was immunoSEQ multiplex PCR, and TCRdb's table has in-frame clones only and misses some. The sample has around 140,000 clones, approximately 79% seen once. Sequenced: PBMCs or T cells enriched from blood (not recorded which). The receptor source for this set is a woman aged 50 to 65 who had recovered from COVID-19.

The V call is TRBV2, the J call TRBJ1-5; TRBD1 might be the D (5 bases). The CDR3 length is 14 residues. Trimming stripped 4 bases from V and 11 bases from J, with 18 bases between. Germline lookup yields CDR1 SNHLY and CDR2 FYNNEI. The CDR3 sequence is CASSVRTRDWSQHF. CDR3 DNA: TGTGCCAGCAGTGTCCGGACGAGGGACTGGTCCCAGCATTTT.

The chain employs TRBV30 and TRBJ1-1; 12 nucleotides align to TRBD1. CDR3 length: 15 amino acids. CDR1 is GTSNPN and CDR2 is SVGIG in the germline V gene (reference sequence). The V segment lost 5 bases and the J segment 5 bases; nucleotides outside the gene matches: 9. CDR3 sequence (DNA): TGTGCCTGGGGGCGGGACAGGGGGCTTGAGACTGAAGCTTTCTTT. It translates to CAWGRDRGLETEAFF.

This rearrangement joins TRBV19 to TRBJ1-5, with a weak D call TRBD1 (5 bases). Trimming took off 3 bases at V and 1 base at J, with 13 bases between the two ends. The germline CDR1 and CDR2 sequences are LNHDA and SQIVND (reference sequence). The CDR3 is 16 amino acids. The CDR3 is CASSMGLGGSNQPQHF. CDR3 sequence (DNA): TGTGCCAGTAGTATGGGACTGGGGGGAAGCAATCAGCCCCAGCATTTT.

The chain employs TRBV12-3 or TRBV12-4 and TRBJ1-1; D is perhaps TRBD1 (5 bases). The V gene lost 6 bases and the J gene lost 4 bases, with 9 bases spanning the gap. This CDR3 spans 12 amino acids. The CDR3 nucleotides read TGTGCCAGCAGGGGGCTCGCCACTGAAGCTTTCTTT. Its protein product is CASRGLATEAFF.

The chain uses TRBV3-1 (or the pseudogene TRBV3-2) and TRBJ1-4; perhaps TRBD1 as D (5 bases). Germline CDR1 reads LGHDT; CDR2 reads YNNKEL (reference sequence). The CDR3 is 14 amino acids. V shed 4 bases and J shed 6 bases, with 12 bases lying between them. The CDR3 DNA sequence: TGTGCCAGCAGCCCCCTTGGGGCAGATGAAAAACTGTTTTTT. Its translation: CASSPLGADEKLFF.

The rearrangement joins TRBV4-1 to TRBJ2-5, with TRBD1 matching over 8 bases. The CDR3 runs to 14 residues. The germline V gene has CDR1 MGHRA and CDR2 YSYEKL. The V gene end was trimmed by 3 bases and the J gene end by 3 bases; junction bases not matched to a gene: 3. DNA of the CDR3: TGCGCCAGCAGCCAGGACAGGGTTGAAGAGACCCAGTACTTC. Amino acids: CASSQDRVEETQYF.

V and J are TRBV11-1 and TRBJ2-2; 9 positions agree with TRBD1. V was pared by 5 bases and J by 6 bases, with 10 bases of the junction left unmatched. Germline V gene sequence: CDR1 SGHAT, CDR2 FQDESV (reference sequence). The CDR3 is 16 amino acids. The chain's CDR3 is CASSLRTGVGPGELFF. The CDR3 coding sequence is TGTGCCAGCAGCCTACGGACAGGGGTCGGACCCGGGGAGCTGTTTTTT.

The table lists this clone with a few counts. The chain carries TRBV9 and TRBJ1-1; 8 bases fit TRBD1. CDR3 size: 14 residues. Germline V CDR1 and CDR2: SGDLS, YYNGEE. J gave up 6 bases and V 4 bases, and 8 bases lay outside the gene matches. CDR3 in amino acids: CASSPRDRPPEAFF. In DNA form, the CDR3 reads TGTGCCAGCAGCCCTCGGGACAGGCCTCCTGAAGCTTTCTTT.

The V gene is TRBV5-1, the J gene TRBJ2-5; 8 bases agree with TRBD1. Looked up from germline, CDR1 is SGHRS and CDR2 is YFSETQ. This CDR3 comprises 14 residues. J gave up 2 bases and V 0 bases, and 0 bases lay outside the gene matches. The DNA for the CDR3 is TGCGCCAGCAGCTTGGGGGACAGGCAAGAGACCCAGTACTTC. Translated: CASSLGDRQETQYF.

This chain connects TRBV4-1 to TRBJ1-6; 7 bases match TRBD1. The CDR3 runs to 15 residues. Trimming at V came to 4 bases and at J to 17 bases, leaving 17 bases not matched to a gene. Germline V gene data show CDR1 as MGHRA and CDR2 as YSYEKL. The CDR3 protein is CASSPSEGQPSRVHF. In DNA form, the CDR3 reads TGCGCCAGCAGCCCGTCCGAGGGACAGCCCTCAAGGGTCCACTTT.

The chain couples TRBV7-2 to TRBJ2-1, with 7 nucleotides matching TRBD1. Germline CDR1 and CDR2: SGHTA and FQGNSA. The V and J ends lost 5 bases and 6 bases, in that order; junction bases with no gene match: 10. This CDR3 spans 15 amino acids. The CDR3 sequence is CASSLTGLGINEQFF. The CDR3 nucleotides are TGTGCCAGCAGCCTGACAGGGTTAGGAATCAATGAGCAGTTCTTC.

This clone was seen repeatedly, ten times or more. The chain joins TRBV19 to TRBJ2-1; TRBD2 aligns across 8 bases. CDR1 and CDR2 from the germline V gene are LNHDA and SQIVND (reference sequence). Trimming at V came to 1 base and at J to 7 bases, leaving 6 bases not matched to a gene. This CDR3 spans 15 amino acids. The CDR3 sequence: CASSIGGGPLNEQFF. The CDR3 DNA is TGTGCCAGTAGTATAGGCGGGGGGCCCCTTAATGAGCAGTTCTTC.

The V and J genes are TRBV7-2 and TRBJ2-1, with D tentatively TRBD2 (5 bases). Germline CDR1 reads SGHTA; CDR2 reads FQGNSA. The CDR3 covers 16 residues. V lost 0 bases to trimming and J lost 4 bases, with 13 bases between them. This chain's CDR3 is CASSLAGLASYNEQFF. The CDR3 DNA reads as TGTGCCAGCAGCTTAGCGGGGTTAGCGTCATACAATGAGCAGTTCTTC. Supplemented by reference TRBV7-2 and TRBJ2-1, the full variable domain reads GAGVSQSPSNKVTEKGKDVELRCDPISGHTALYWYRQSLGQGLEFLIYFQGNSAPDKSGLPSDRFSAERTGGSVSTLTIQRTQQEDSAVYLCASSLAGLASYNEQFFGPGTRLTVL.

This clone was found once. The chain uses TRBV7-9 and TRBJ1-1; TRBD1 aligns across 9 bases. Germline values: CDR1 SEHNR, CDR2 FQNEAQ (reference sequence). The CDR3 runs 15 residues. The V and J ends lost 5 bases and 4 bases, in that order; junction bases with no gene match: 8. CDR3 nucleotides: TGTGCCAGCAGCAATTATGACAGGGGGGCCACTGAAGCTTTCTTT. This encodes CASSNYDRGATEAFF.

This chain connects TRBV13 to TRBJ2-3; 10 bases are shared with TRBD2. Looked up from germline, CDR1 is PRHDT and CDR2 is FYEKMQ (reference sequence). V was pared by 0 bases and J by 3 bases, with 3 bases of the junction left unmatched. This CDR3 contains 16 residues. CDR3 sequence: CASSLGSGGPTDTQYF. The CDR3 DNA is TGTGCCAGCAGCTTAGGTAGCGGGGGGCCGACAGATACGCAGTATTTT. The full variable domain, rest sourced from reference TRBV13 and TRBJ2-3, is AAGVIQSPRHLIKEKRETATLKCYPIPRHDTVYWYQQGPGQDPQFLISFYEKMQSDKGSIPDRFSAQQFSDYHSELNMSSLELGDSALYFCASSLGSGGPTDTQYFGPGTRLTVL.

As regards this clone: The junction departs from the called germline gene at one end, perhaps through a read error. The chain uses TRBV6-1 and TRBJ1-1; no firm D call. Germline V CDR1 and CDR2: MNHNS, SASEGT. The length of the CDR3 is 11 residues. The CDR3, as DNA: TGTGCCAGCAGTGAAAGTGTGGATAGCATCTTT. Translation gives CASSESVDSIF.

J is TRBJ1-2 and V is TRBV24-1; D gene ambiguous. The CDR3 covers 14 residues. V dropped 0 bases and J dropped 4 bases, with 8 bases sitting between them. Germline CDR1 is KGHDR and CDR2 is SFDVKD. The chain's CDR3 is CATSDLSSGYGYTF. The DNA of the CDR3 is TGTGCCACCAGTGATTTGTCGTCAGGCTATGGCTACACCTTC.

The chain carries TRBV5-4 and TRBJ1-2, with a tentative D call TRBD1 (6 bases). V lost 0 bases and J 6 bases, leaving 18 bases between the germline ends. Germline lookup yields CDR1 SGHNT and CDR2 YYREEE (reference sequence). The CDR3 consists of 16 residues. The CDR3 DNA is TGTGCCAGCAGCTTGGCCCAGGGGACGCCTGGCCATGGCTACACCTTC. It is translated as CASSLAQGTPGHGYTF.

The chain recombines TRBV28 with TRBJ2-2; a weak D match, TRBD2 (6 bases). The CDR3 contains 14 residues. Trimming took off 6 bases at V and 1 base at J, with 9 bases between the two ends. CDR1 is MDHEN and CDR2 is SYDVKM in the germline V gene. The chain's CDR3 is CASRISGNTGELFF. The CDR3 region has the DNA TGTGCCAGCAGAATTAGCGGGAACACCGGGGAGCTGTTTTTT.

This clone was counted a few times. The chain is built from TRBV15 and TRBJ2-4; possibly TRBD1 for D (6 bases). The germline V gene has CDR1 LNHNV and CDR2 YYDKDF (reference sequence). This CDR3 has 16 residues. Trimming left V 2 bases short and J 3 bases short, with 14 bases between. The DNA of the CDR3 is TGTGCCACCAGCAGACGAGGGGGACGGGTCAAAAACATTCAGTACTTC. This sequence encodes CATSRRGGRVKNIQYF.

CDR3: CASSFQGGNTIYF. The CDR3 bases are TGTGCCAGCAGTTTTCAGGGCGGAAACACCATATATTTT. The chain uses TRBV12-3 or TRBV12-4 and TRBJ1-3; perhaps TRBD1 as D (5 bases). V shed 3 bases and J shed 4 bases, with 7 bases lying between them. The CDR3 is made up of 13 amino acids.

The chain couples TRBV2 to TRBJ1-6; the D gene is possibly TRBD1 (5 bases). Germline assignment: CDR1 SNHLY and CDR2 FYNNEI. The V end lost 5 bases, the J end lost 10 bases, and 15 bases lay between the germline ends. This CDR3 spans 14 amino acids. CDR3 residues: CASSIRQSGSPLHF. Written as DNA, the CDR3 is TGTGCCAGCAGTATACGACAGTCAGGGTCACCCCTCCACTTT.

V usage is TRBV3-1 (or the pseudogene TRBV3-2) and J usage is TRBJ2-1, with 7 bases matching TRBD2. Germline V gives CDR1 LGHDT, CDR2 YNNKEL (reference sequence). V lost 4 bases, J lost 0 bases, and 12 bases stayed unmatched. The length of the CDR3 is 18 residues. The CDR3 region is CASSPASGDEFSYNEQFF. The CDR3, as DNA: TGTGCCAGCAGCCCGGCTAGCGGAGATGAATTCTCCTACAATGAGCAGTTCTTC.